The 14 T cell receptor beta chains reported below all come from one sample, sequenced in a study of blood T cell repertoires in COVID-19. TCRdb's copy holds only in-frame clones and misses some; the assay was immunoSEQ multiplex PCR. The profile shows tens of thousands of clones, roughly 80% of them singletons. The sample was peripheral blood. The source of these receptors is a man aged 50 to 60 with COVID-19, enrolled during active disease.

The genes are TRBV18 and TRBJ2-3, with 7 bases identical to TRBD1. CDR1 is KGHSH and CDR2 is LQKENI in the germline V gene. The CDR3 length is 15 residues. J was trimmed by 3 bases and V by 3 bases; bases with no gene match: 6. Here the CDR3 reads CASSPLQGRTDTQYF. Here the CDR3 DNA reads TGTGCCAGCTCACCTTTACAGGGGCGGACAGATACGCAGTATTTT.

This clone was seen just once. The CDR3 region is CASSPQTGVGGYTF. In DNA form, the CDR3 reads TGTGCCAGCTCACCCCAGACAGGGGTGGGCGGCTACACCTTC. V and J are TRBV18 and TRBJ1-2; 8 bases agree with TRBD1. This CDR3 is built from 14 residues. Germline values: CDR1 KGHSH, CDR2 LQKENI. V shed 3 bases, J shed 8 bases, and the junction held 8 bases outside the gene matches.

The CDR3 spells CSASSLAGVWEQFF. Here the CDR3 DNA reads TGCAGTGCTAGTAGCCTAGCGGGAGTGTGGGAGCAGTTCTTC. The V call is TRBV20-1, the J call TRBJ2-1; 10 bases align to TRBD2. This CDR3 is built from 14 residues. Trimming removed 3 bases from V and 10 bases from J; junction bases left unmatched: 9. Per germline, CDR1 DFQATT and CDR2 SNEGSKA (reference sequence).

The chain is built from TRBV29-1 and TRBJ2-1, with a tentative D call TRBD1 (5 bases). Germline assignment: CDR1 SQVTM and CDR2 ANQGSEA. The V end lost 4 bases, the J end lost 6 bases, and 10 bases lay between the germline ends. CDR3 length: 12 amino acids. CDR3 bases: TGCAGCGTTGGGTGGCAGGGCAATGAGCAGTTCTTC. Translated: CSVGWQGNEQFF.

This rearrangement joins TRBV3-1 (or the pseudogene TRBV3-2) to TRBJ2-2, with 8 positions matching TRBD2. The germline V gene has CDR1 LGHDT and CDR2 YNNKEL (reference sequence). The CDR3 totals 13 residues. V trimming: 2 bases; J trimming: 8 bases; junction bases outside the gene matches: 1. The CDR3 nucleotides read TGTGCCAGCAGCCAATCGGGAGGGGGGGAGCTGTTTTTT. This translates into CASSQSGGGELFF.

This chain links TRBV6-2 or TRBV6-3 with TRBJ1-1, with D possibly matching TRBD1 (5 bases). The CDR3 runs to 14 residues. V was pared by 0 bases and J by 10 bases, with 15 bases between. In germline, CDR1 is MNHEY, CDR2 SVGEGT. CDR3: CASSYSGGAFSAFF. The CDR3 DNA sequence: TGTGCCAGCAGTTACTCCGGAGGGGCTTTTTCAGCTTTCTTT.

V and J are TRBV7-2 and TRBJ2-5; 11 nucleotides match TRBD1. The germline CDR1 and CDR2 sequences are SGHTA and FQGNSA. The junction had 4 bases not matched to a gene; V was cut back by 1 base and J by 0 bases. This CDR3 is 17 amino acids long. This chain's CDR3 is CASSLVPGQGDQETQYF. In DNA, the CDR3 is TGTGCCAGCAGCTTAGTGCCGGGACAGGGGGACCAAGAGACCCAGTACTTC.

V gene TRBV7-9 combines with J gene TRBJ2-7; no reliable D call. CDR1 SEHNR and CDR2 FQNEAQ come from the germline V gene (reference sequence). Trimming cost V 0 bases and J 6 bases, with 3 bases left between them. There are 11 residues in the CDR3. The CDR3 nucleotides are TGTGCCAGCAGCTTAGCCGGCGAGCAGTACTTC. Its translation is CASSLAGEQYF.

The chain combines TRBV19 with TRBJ1-1; TRBD1 aligns across 12 bases. Germline V CDR1 and CDR2: LNHDA, SQIVND (reference sequence). The CDR3 has 17 residues. Trimming took 7 bases from V and 1 from J; bases not matched to a gene: 10. CDR3 sequence reads: CASTDFRDRGPNTEAFF. In nucleotides, the CDR3 is TGTGCCAGTACTGATTTCCGGGACAGGGGGCCGAACACTGAAGCTTTCTTT.

J is TRBJ2-5 and V is TRBV5-1, with TRBD2 identical over 16 bases. The ends lost 7 bases at V and 4 bases at J; junction bases unmatched: 7. The CDR3 is 16 amino acids. Germline V gene data show CDR1 as SGHRS and CDR2 as YFSETQ. The DNA of the CDR3 is TGCGCCAGCCGGGGACTAGCGGGAGGGCAGCGAGAGACCCAGTACTTC. Its protein is CASRGLAGGQRETQYF.

The rearrangement links TRBV18 to TRBJ1-2; 11 bases are shared with TRBD1. This CDR3 has 16 amino acids. The germline V gene has CDR1 KGHSH and CDR2 LQKENI. The ends lost 1 base at V and 7 bases at J; junction bases unmatched: 8. The CDR3 reads CASSPLSDRGLSGYTF. For the CDR3, the DNA is TGTGCCAGCTCACCACTCTCGGACAGGGGGCTAAGTGGCTACACCTTC.

The chain is built from TRBV2 and TRBJ2-1; 9 bases align to TRBD2. CDR3 length: 16 amino acids. Germline V CDR1 and CDR2: SNHLY, FYNNEI. V shed 6 bases and J 3 bases; nucleotides not matched to a gene: 9. CDR3 bases: TGTGCCAGCAGGCGGGGGGCTAGCGGGAACTACAATGAGCAGTTCTTC. The encoded protein is CASRRGASGNYNEQFF.

V usage is TRBV6-5 and J usage is TRBJ2-5; 9 bases agree with TRBD2. The CDR3 is 14 residues long. The ends lost 6 bases at V and 4 bases at J; junction bases unmatched: 6. Germline CDR1 is MNHEY and CDR2 is SVGAGI. CDR3: CASSRDSGRETQYF. The CDR3, as DNA: TGTGCCAGCAGCCGGGATAGCGGGAGAGAGACCCAGTACTTC.

The chain links TRBV7-9 to TRBJ1-5; D possibly corresponds to TRBD1 (5 bases). CDR3 length equals 14 residues. Germline CDR1 reads SEHNR; CDR2 reads FQNEAQ (reference sequence). With 5 bases removed from V and 4 bases from J, the gap between germline ends came to 12 bases. DNA of the CDR3: TGTGCCAGCAGCCAGGCGGGGGGTAATCAGCCCCAGCATTTT. Residues: CASSQAGGNQPQHF.